A single T cell receptor beta chain is shown here with its context. This specimen comes from a study of CD8 T cells in Susac syndrome. The multiple sclerosis controls comprised treatment-naive patients whose relapsing-remitting disease was stable or active. This CDR3 spans 14 amino acids. The germline V gene has CDR1 MNHEY and CDR2 SVGAGI. With 2 bases removed from V and 9 bases from J, the gap between germline ends came to 14 bases. After extraction with the RNeasy kit, roughly 0.5 to 1 ug of the RNA was reverse transcribed using random hexamers. The CDR3 of TCR beta was amplified by immunoSEQ multiplex PCR across 54 Vbeta and 13 Jbeta. TCRdb called the immunoSEQ multiplex PCR reads again in MiXCR, with one record for every CDR3 protein. The sample yields about 210,000 distinct CDR3 sequences, 95% seen once.

This TCR was sampled from a human donor with multiple sclerosis. The chain has TRBV6-5 and TRBJ2-1; D gene uncertain. Sequencing was done on a sample of CD4+ T cells from PBMCs. CDR3 sequence: CASSYGNGPSEQFF. DNA for the CDR3: TGTGCCAGCAGTTACGGGAACGGCCCCTCTGAGCAGTTCTTC.